This passage covers 20 T cell receptor beta chains from one sample sequenced in a study of T-cell reconstitution after alpha-beta-depleted transplantation in children. A TCRbeta library incorporating unique molecular identifiers was prepared. Using its own MiXCR run on the PCR reads, TCRdb lists one record per CDR3 protein. The sample consists of about 240,000 distinct CDR3 sequences, roughly 24% of them appearing once. Source: PBMCs, taken before TCRalphabeta/CD19-depleted stem cell transplant. These receptors were obtained from a girl aged 2 to 10 with Fanconi anemia, due to receive a stem cell transplant.

This clonotype was found many times. V is TRBV20-1 and J is TRBJ2-7; TRBD2 is a possible D gene (5 bases). The germline V and J ends were trimmed by 6 bases and 4 bases, with 13 bases remaining between them. The length of the CDR3 is 12 residues. CDR1 DFQATT and CDR2 SNEGSKA come from the germline V gene (reference sequence). In DNA form, the CDR3 reads TGCAGTGCCGTAGCGAGAATGTACGAGCAGTACTTC. Residues: CSAVARMYEQYF.

This clonotype was counted ten times or more. The rearrangement uses TRBV7-2 and TRBJ2-1; 7 positions agree with TRBD2. Germline CDR1 and CDR2: SGHTA and FQGNSA. The CDR3 loop spans 14 amino acids. The trim removed 7 bases at V and 5 bases at J, leaving 8 bases unmatched. CDR3 region: CASTKASGNNEQFF. The CDR3 coding sequence is TGTGCCAGCACTAAGGCTAGCGGAAACAATGAGCAGTTCTTC. Full variable domain (rest looked up from reference TRBV7-2 and TRBJ2-1): GAGVSQSPSNKVTEKGKDVELRCDPISGHTALYWYRQSLGQGLEFLIYFQGNSAPDKSGLPSDRFSAERTGGSVSTLTIQRTQQEDSAVYLCASTKASGNNEQFFGPGTRLTVL.

This clonotype was detected ten times or more. DNA of the CDR3: TGTGCCATCAGAACTAGCGGGACCTCCTACGAGCAGTACTTC. Amino acid sequence: CAIRTSGTSYEQYF. The chain recombines TRBV10-3 with TRBJ2-7; 10 bases match TRBD2. Looked up from germline, CDR1 is ENHRY and CDR2 is SYGVKD. This CDR3 spans 14 amino acids. V lost 6 bases to trimming and J lost 0 bases; unmatched junction nucleotides: 2.

The chain combines TRBV7-2 with TRBJ2-7, with D hard to call. V shed 5 bases and J shed 3 bases, with 14 bases lying between them. The CDR3 length is 14 residues. Germline V lookup: CDR1 SGHTA, CDR2 FQGNSA. CDR3 coding DNA: TGTGCCAGCAGCCCCCGTCTGCGGTACTACGAGCAGTACTTC. Translated: CASSPRLRYYEQYF. Based on the CDR3 plus reference TRBV7-2 and TRBJ2-7, the full variable domain is GAGVSQSPSNKVTEKGKDVELRCDPISGHTALYWYRQSLGQGLEFLIYFQGNSAPDKSGLPSDRFSAERTGGSVSTLTIQRTQQEDSAVYLCASSPRLRYYEQYFGPGTRLTVT.

The genes are TRBV6-2 or TRBV6-3 and TRBJ2-1; 7 nucleotides align to TRBD1. The CDR3 covers 16 residues. CDR1 MNHEY and CDR2 SVGEGT come from the germline V gene. Trimming removed 4 bases from V and 6 bases from J; junction bases left unmatched: 12. The DNA of the CDR3 is TGTGCCAGCAGTTTCGTGAACGGCAGGGGGAGCAATGAGCAGTTCTTC. It yields the protein CASSFVNGRGSNEQFF.

This clonotype was found a few times. CDR3 in amino acids: CSASMWRKHNEQFF. In DNA form, the CDR3 reads TGCAGTGCTAGTATGTGGCGAAAACACAATGAGCAGTTCTTC. The rearrangement uses TRBV20-1 and TRBJ2-1; D unresolved. Germline V CDR1 and CDR2: DFQATT, SNEGSKA (reference sequence). Trimming shortened V by 3 bases and J by 5 bases, and 14 bases separated the two germline ends. The CDR3 is 14 amino acids.

This clonotype was counted only a few times. The chain joins TRBV5-1 to TRBJ2-7; 9 bases map to TRBD2. Germline CDR1 reads SGHRS; CDR2 reads YFSETQ. The V gene end was trimmed by 0 bases and the J gene end by 4 bases; junction bases not matched to a gene: 8. The CDR3 is made up of 16 amino acids. In DNA, the CDR3 is TGCGCCAGCAGCTTGGCGCAGGGAGGACTAGCGTACGAGCAGTACTTC. Its translation is CASSLAQGGLAYEQYF.

The chain couples TRBV28 to TRBJ1-1, with 7 positions matching TRBD1. CDR1 and CDR2 from the germline V gene are MDHEN and SYDVKM. The J segment lost 7 bases and the V segment lost 2 bases, leaving 7 bases of the junction unmatched. The CDR3 is 14 residues long. The CDR3 DNA follows: TGTGCCAGCAGTTTAGCCGGGACAGCTGATGAAGCTTTCTTT. Translated: CASSLAGTADEAFF.

This clonotype was seen ten or more times. The genes are TRBV6-2 or TRBV6-3 and TRBJ2-1; the match to TRBD2 covers 10 bases. J was trimmed by 7 bases and V by 4 bases; bases with no gene match: 10. Looked up from germline, CDR1 is MNHEY and CDR2 is SVGEGT. The CDR3 loop spans 16 amino acids. The CDR3 DNA sequence: TGTGCCAGCAGTTTTCTCAGGACTAGCGGAGGGAATGAGCAGTTCTTC. This encodes CASSFLRTSGGNEQFF.

This clonotype appeared a few times. The gene calls are TRBV29-1 and TRBJ1-1; D call uncertain. Between the trimmed V and J ends, which lost 5 bases and 1 base, there was a span of 8 bases. Germline V gene data show CDR1 as SQVTM and CDR2 as ANQGSEA. This CDR3 has 12 amino acids. The CDR3 reads CSVSPTNTEAFF. As DNA, the CDR3 is TGCAGCGTTTCCCCCACGAACACTGAAGCTTTCTTT.

This clonotype was seen ten or more times. The DNA for the CDR3 is TGCAGCGTTGATACTAGCGCCGTACCTTACGAGCAGTACTTC. It yields the protein CSVDTSAVPYEQYF. This chain links TRBV29-1 with TRBJ2-7; 7 bases are shared with TRBD2. The CDR3 is made up of 14 amino acids. Trimming at V came to 3 bases and at J to 4 bases, leaving 9 bases not matched to a gene. Germline V lookup: CDR1 SQVTM, CDR2 ANQGSEA.

This clonotype was seen at least ten times. This chain links TRBV20-1 with TRBJ1-6; 12 bases fit TRBD1. This CDR3 has 16 amino acids. Germline V gene sequence: CDR1 DFQATT, CDR2 SNEGSKA (reference sequence). The V and J ends lost 0 bases and 10 bases, in that order; junction bases with no gene match: 7. The CDR3 sequence is CSARDPGQGAGSPLHF. The CDR3 coding sequence is TGCAGTGCTAGAGATCCGGGACAGGGGGCAGGATCACCCCTCCACTTT.

This clonotype was found a few times. The rearrangement links TRBV7-9 to TRBJ2-2; 8 nucleotides line up with TRBD1. The CDR3 runs 17 residues. With 5 bases clipped from V and 1 base from J, the junction kept 9 bases outside the gene matches. Germline V CDR1 and CDR2: SEHNR, FQNEAQ (reference sequence). The CDR3 protein is CASSGGQGRRNTGELFF. DNA for the CDR3: TGTGCCAGCAGCGGAGGACAGGGAAGGAGGAACACCGGGGAGCTGTTTTTT.

This clonotype was observed many times. The CDR3 spells CATSDRLAGSNEQFF. DNA for the CDR3: TGTGCCACCAGTGATCGACTAGCGGGAAGTAATGAGCAGTTCTTC. V gene TRBV24-1 combines with J gene TRBJ2-1, with TRBD2 identical over 11 bases. The CDR3 loop spans 15 amino acids. Germline loops: CDR1 KGHDR, CDR2 SFDVKD. The J segment lost 7 bases and the V segment lost 3 bases, leaving 4 bases of the junction unmatched.

Of note for this clonotype: A read error may explain this, as a much larger clone is one base away. The chain combines TRBV5-6 with TRBJ2-3; 10 bases line up with TRBD2. CDR3 length: 16 residues. V gave up 4 bases and J gave up 2 bases; unmatched junction bases: 7. Germline V gives CDR1 SGHDT, CDR2 YYEEEE. The CDR3 coding sequence is TGTGCCAGCAGCGCAGAACTAGCGGGGAACACAGATACGCAGTATTTT. Residues: CASSAELAGNTDTQYF. Full variable domain (rest looked up from reference TRBV5-6 and TRBJ2-3): DAGVTQSPTHLIKTRGQQVTLRCSPKSGHDTVSWYQQALGQGPQFIFQYYEEEERQRGNFPDRFSGHQFPNYSSELNVNALLLGDSALYLCASSAELAGNTDTQYFGPGTRLTVL.

The chain uses TRBV18 and TRBJ2-1, with TRBD2 as a possible D gene (6 bases). In germline, CDR1 is KGHSH, CDR2 LQKENI. CDR3 length: 13 amino acids. Trimming removed 2 bases from V and 7 bases from J, with 9 bases in between. Here the CDR3 DNA reads TGTGCCAGCTCACCAAGGGACTCAAATGAGCAGTTCTTC. Its protein is CASSPRDSNEQFF.

The genes are TRBV5-4 and TRBJ2-7; 7 bases line up with TRBD1. The CDR3 contains 14 residues. Germline CDR1 is SGHNT and CDR2 is YYREEE (reference sequence). The trim removed 4 bases at V and 1 base at J, leaving 5 bases unmatched. The CDR3 here is CASSPPGQSYEQYF. The DNA of the CDR3 is TGTGCCAGCAGCCCACCGGGACAGTCCTACGAGCAGTACTTC.

With regard to this clonotype: A read error may account for a junction end that differs from germline. This chain joins TRBV7-6 and TRBJ2-1; 7 nucleotides agree with TRBD1. The CDR3 runs 16 residues. Germline V gene sequence: CDR1 SGHVS, CDR2 FNYEAQ. CDR3: CASSTYPTGLYYEQFF. The CDR3 DNA sequence: TGTGCCAGCAGCACCTATCCGACAGGGCTCTACTATGAGCAGTTCTTC.

As concerns this clonotype: A much larger clone lies a single base off, so this may be a read error. The chain carries TRBV4-1 and TRBJ2-7; D is unresolved. Germline CDR1 is MGHRA and CDR2 is YSYEKL. Trimming shortened V by 5 bases and J by 4 bases, and 9 bases separated the two germline ends. This CDR3 has 12 amino acids. The CDR3 DNA sequence: TGCGCCAGCAGCGGAGTGGAGTACGAGCAGTACTTC. It is translated as CASSGVEYEQYF.

This clonotype was counted only a few times. The chain is built from TRBV7-2 and TRBJ2-3; 8 bases align to TRBD2. Germline V lookup: CDR1 SGHTA, CDR2 FQGNSA. The V gene end was trimmed by 0 bases and the J gene end by 5 bases; junction bases not matched to a gene: 4. The CDR3 covers 15 residues. The CDR3 DNA follows: TGTGCCAGCAGCTTAGCCGGACTAGCAGGAGATACGCAGTATTTT. This codes for CASSLAGLAGDTQYF.